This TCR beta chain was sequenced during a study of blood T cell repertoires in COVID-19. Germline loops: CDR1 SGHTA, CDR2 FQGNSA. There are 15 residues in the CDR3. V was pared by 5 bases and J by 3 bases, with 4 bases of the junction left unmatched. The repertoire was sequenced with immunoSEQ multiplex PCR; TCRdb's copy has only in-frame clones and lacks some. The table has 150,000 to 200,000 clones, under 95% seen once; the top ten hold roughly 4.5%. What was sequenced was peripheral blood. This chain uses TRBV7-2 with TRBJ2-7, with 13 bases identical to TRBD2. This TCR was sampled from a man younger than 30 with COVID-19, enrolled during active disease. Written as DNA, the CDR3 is TGTGCCAGCAGCCCCAGGACTAGCGGGAGCTACGAGCAGTACTTC. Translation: CASSPRTSGSYEQYF.